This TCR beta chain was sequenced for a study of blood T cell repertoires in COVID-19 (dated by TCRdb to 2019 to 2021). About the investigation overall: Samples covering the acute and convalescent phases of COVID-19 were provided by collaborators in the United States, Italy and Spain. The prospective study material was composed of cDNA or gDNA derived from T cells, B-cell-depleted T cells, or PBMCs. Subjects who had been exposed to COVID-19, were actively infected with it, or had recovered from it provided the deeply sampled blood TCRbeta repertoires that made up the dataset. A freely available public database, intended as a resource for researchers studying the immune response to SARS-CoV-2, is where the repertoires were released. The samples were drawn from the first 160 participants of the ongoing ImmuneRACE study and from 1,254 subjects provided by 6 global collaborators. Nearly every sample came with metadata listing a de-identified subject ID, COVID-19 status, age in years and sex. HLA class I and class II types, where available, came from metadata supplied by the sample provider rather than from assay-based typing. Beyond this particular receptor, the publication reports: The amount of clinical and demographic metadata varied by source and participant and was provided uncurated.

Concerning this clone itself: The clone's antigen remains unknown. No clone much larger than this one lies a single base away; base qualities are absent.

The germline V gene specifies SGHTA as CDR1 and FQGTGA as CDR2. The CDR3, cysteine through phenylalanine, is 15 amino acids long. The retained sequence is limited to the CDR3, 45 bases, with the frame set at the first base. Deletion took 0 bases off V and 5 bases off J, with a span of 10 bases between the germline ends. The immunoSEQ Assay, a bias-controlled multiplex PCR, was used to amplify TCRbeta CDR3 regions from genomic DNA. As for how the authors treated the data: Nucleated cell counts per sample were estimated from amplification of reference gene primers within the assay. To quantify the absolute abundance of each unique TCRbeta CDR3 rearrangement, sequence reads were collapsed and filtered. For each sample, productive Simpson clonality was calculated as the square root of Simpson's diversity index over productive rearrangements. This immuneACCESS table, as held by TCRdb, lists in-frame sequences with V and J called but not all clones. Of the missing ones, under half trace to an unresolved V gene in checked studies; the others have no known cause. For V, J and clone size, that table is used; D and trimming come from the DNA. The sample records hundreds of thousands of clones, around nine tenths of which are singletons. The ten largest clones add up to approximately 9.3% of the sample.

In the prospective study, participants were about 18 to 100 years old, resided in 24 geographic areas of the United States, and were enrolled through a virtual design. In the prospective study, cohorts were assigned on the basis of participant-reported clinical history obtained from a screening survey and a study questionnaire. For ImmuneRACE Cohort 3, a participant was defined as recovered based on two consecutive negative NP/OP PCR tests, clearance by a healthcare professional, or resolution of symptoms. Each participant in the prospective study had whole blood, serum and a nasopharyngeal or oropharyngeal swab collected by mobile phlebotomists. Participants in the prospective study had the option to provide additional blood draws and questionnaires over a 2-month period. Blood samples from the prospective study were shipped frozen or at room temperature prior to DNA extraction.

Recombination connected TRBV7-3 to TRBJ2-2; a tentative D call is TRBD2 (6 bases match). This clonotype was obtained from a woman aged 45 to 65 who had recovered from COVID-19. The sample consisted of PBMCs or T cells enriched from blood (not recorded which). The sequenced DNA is TGTGCCAGCAGCTTAACAGGAGGGGCAACCGGGGAGCTGTTTTTT. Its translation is CASSLTGGATGELFF. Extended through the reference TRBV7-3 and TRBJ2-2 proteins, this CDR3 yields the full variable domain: GAGVSQTPSNKVTEKGKYVELRCDPISGHTALYWYRQSLGQGPEFLIYFQGTGAADDSGLPNDRFFAVRPEGSVSTLKIQRTERGDSAVYLCASSLTGGATGELFFGEGSRLTVL.